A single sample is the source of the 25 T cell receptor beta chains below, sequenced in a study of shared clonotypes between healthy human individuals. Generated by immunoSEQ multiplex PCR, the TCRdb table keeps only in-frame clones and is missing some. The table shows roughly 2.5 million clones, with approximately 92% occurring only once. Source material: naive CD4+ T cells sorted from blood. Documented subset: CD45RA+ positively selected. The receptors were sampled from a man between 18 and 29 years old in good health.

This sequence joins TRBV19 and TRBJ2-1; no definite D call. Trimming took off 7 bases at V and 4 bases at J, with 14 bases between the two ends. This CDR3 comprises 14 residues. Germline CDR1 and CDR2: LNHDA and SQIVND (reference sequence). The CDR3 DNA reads TGTGCCAGTAAAGAAACAGATGGATACAATGAGCAGTTCTTC. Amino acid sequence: CASKETDGYNEQFF.

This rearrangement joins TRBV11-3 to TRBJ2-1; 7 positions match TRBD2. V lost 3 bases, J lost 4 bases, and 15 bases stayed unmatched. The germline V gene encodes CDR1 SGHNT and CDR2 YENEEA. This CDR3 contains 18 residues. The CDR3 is CASSLAGIRDYPYNEQFF. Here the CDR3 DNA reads TGTGCCAGCAGCTTGGCAGGGATAAGGGACTACCCATACAATGAGCAGTTCTTC. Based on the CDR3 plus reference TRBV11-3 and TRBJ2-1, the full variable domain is EAGVVQSPRYKIIEKKQPVAFWCNPISGHNTLYWYLQNLGQGPELLIRYENEEAVDDSQLPKDRFSAERLKGVDSTLKIQPAELGDSAVYLCASSLAGIRDYPYNEQFFGPGTRLTVL.

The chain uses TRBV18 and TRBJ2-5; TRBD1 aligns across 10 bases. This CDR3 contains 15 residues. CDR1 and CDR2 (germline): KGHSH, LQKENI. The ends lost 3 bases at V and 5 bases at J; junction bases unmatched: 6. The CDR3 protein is CASSPGTGALETQYF. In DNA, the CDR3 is TGTGCCAGCTCACCGGGGACAGGGGCATTGGAGACCCAGTACTTC.

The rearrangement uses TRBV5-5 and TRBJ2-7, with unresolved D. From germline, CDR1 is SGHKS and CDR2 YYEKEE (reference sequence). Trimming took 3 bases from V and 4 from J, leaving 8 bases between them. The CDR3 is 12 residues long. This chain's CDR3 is CASSWGMYEQYF. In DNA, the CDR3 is TGTGCCAGCAGCTGGGGAATGTACGAGCAGTACTTC.

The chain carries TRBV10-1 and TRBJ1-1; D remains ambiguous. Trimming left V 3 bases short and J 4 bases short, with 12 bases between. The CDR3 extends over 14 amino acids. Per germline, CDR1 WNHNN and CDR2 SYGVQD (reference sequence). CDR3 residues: CASSDGRSGTEAFF. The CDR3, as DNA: TGCGCCAGCAGTGACGGTCGGTCGGGCACTGAAGCTTTCTTT.

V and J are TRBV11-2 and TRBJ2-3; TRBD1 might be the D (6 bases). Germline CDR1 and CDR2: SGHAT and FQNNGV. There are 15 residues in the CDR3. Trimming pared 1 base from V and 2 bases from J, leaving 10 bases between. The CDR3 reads CASSLGDTDTDTQYF. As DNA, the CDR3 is TGTGCCAGCAGCTTAGGGGACACCGACACAGATACGCAGTATTTT. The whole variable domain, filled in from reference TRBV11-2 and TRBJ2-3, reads EAGVAQSPRYKIIEKRQSVAFWCNPISGHATLYWYQQILGQGPKLLIQFQNNGVVDDSQLPKDRFSAERLKGVDSTLKIQPAKLEDSAVYLCASSLGDTDTDTQYFGPGTRLTVL.

The DNA for the CDR3 is TGTGCCTGGAGTCGGGCAGGGAGGGAAGCTTTCTTT. This translates into CAWSRAGREAFF. The chain employs TRBV30 and TRBJ1-1, with D maybe TRBD1 (5 bases). The CDR3 is 12 residues long. Germline loops: CDR1 GTSNPN, CDR2 SVGIG (reference sequence). The V gene lost 2 bases and the J gene lost 8 bases, with 12 bases spanning the gap.

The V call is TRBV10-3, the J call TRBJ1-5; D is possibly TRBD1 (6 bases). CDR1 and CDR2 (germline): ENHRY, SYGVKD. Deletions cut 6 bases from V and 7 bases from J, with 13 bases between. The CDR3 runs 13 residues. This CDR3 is CAIRQGSGQPQHF. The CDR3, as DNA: TGTGCCATCAGGCAGGGGAGCGGCCAGCCCCAGCATTTT.

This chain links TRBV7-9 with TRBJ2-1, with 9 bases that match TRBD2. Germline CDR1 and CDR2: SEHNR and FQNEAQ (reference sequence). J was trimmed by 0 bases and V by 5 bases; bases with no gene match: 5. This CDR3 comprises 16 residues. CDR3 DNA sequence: TGTGCCAGCAGCCAGAGCGGGAGGTTCTCCTACAATGAGCAGTTCTTC. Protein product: CASSQSGRFSYNEQFF.

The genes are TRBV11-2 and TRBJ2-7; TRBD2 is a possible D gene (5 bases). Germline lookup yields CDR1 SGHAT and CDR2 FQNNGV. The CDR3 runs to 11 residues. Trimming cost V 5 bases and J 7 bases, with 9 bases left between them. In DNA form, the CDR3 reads TGTGCCAGCAGCCGCGGGCGGGAGCAGTACTTC. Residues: CASSRGREQYF.

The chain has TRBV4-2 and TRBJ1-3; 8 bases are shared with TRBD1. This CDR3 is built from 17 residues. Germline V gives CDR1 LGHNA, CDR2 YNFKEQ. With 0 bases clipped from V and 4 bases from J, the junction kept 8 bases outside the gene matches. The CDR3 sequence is CASSQDLQGAQGNTIYF. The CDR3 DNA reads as TGTGCCAGCAGCCAAGATCTTCAGGGGGCGCAGGGAAACACCATATATTTT.

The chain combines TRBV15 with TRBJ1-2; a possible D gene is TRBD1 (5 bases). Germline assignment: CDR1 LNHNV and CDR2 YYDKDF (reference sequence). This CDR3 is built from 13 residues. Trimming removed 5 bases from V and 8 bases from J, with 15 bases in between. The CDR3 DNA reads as TGTGCCACCAGCCCCTTCGGGGGAGAGGGCTACACCTTC. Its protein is CATSPFGGEGYTF.

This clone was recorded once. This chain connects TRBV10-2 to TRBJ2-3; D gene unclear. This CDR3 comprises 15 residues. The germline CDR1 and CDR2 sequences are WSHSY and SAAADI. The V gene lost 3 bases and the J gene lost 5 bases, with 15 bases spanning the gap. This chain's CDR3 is CASSDRASLKDTQYF. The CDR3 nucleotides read TGCGCCAGCAGTGACAGAGCGAGTTTGAAAGATACGCAGTATTTT.

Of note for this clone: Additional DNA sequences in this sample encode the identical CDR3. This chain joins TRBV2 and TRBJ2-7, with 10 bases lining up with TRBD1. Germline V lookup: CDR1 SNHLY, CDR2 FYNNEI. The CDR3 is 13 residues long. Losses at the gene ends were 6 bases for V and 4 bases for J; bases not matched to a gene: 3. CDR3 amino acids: CASSRTGGYEQYF. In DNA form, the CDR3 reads TGTGCCAGCAGCCGGACAGGGGGGTACGAGCAGTACTTC.

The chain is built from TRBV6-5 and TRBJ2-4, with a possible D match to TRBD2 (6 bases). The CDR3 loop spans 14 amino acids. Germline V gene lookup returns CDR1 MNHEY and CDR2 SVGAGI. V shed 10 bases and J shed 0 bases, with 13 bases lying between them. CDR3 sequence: CATGAGGAKNIQYF. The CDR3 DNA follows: TGTGCCACCGGGGCCGGGGGAGCCAAAAACATTCAGTACTTC.

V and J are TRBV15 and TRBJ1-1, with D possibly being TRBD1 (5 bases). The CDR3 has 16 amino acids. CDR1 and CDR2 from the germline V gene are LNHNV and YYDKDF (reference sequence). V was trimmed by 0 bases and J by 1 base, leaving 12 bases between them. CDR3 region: CATSRDRQGANTEAFF. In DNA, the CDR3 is TGTGCCACCAGCAGAGATCGGCAGGGAGCGAACACTGAAGCTTTCTTT.

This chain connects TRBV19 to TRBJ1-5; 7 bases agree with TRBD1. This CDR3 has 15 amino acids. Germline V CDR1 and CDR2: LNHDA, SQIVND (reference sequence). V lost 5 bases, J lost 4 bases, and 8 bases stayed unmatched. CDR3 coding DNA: TGTGCCAGTAGTGTCGACAGGGCCTTTAATCAGCCCCAGCATTTT. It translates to CASSVDRAFNQPQHF. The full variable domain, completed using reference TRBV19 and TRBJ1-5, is DGGITQSPKYLFRKEGQNVTLSCEQNLNHDAMYWYRQDPGQGLRLIYYSQIVNDFQKGDIAEGYSVSREKKESFPLTVTSAQKNPTAFYLCASSVDRAFNQPQHFGDGTRLSIL.

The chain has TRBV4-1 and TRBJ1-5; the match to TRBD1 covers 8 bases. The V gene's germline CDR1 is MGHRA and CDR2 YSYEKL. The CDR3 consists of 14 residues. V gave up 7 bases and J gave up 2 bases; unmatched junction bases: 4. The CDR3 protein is CASKKQGGNQPQHF. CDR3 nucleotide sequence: TGCGCCAGCAAGAAACAGGGGGGCAATCAGCCCCAGCATTTT.

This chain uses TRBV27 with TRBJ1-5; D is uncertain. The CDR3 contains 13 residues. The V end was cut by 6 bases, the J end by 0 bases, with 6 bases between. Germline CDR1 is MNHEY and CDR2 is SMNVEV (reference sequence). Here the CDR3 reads CASRRYSNQPQHF. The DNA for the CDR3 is TGTGCCAGCAGGAGGTATAGCAATCAGCCCCAGCATTTT.

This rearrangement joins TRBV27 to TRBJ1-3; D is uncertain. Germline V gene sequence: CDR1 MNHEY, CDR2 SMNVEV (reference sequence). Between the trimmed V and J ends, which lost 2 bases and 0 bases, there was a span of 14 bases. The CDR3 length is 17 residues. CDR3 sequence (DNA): TGTGCCAGCAGTTTAGGTCAGCCCCAGCTCTCTGGAAACACCATATATTTT. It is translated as CASSLGQPQLSGNTIYF.

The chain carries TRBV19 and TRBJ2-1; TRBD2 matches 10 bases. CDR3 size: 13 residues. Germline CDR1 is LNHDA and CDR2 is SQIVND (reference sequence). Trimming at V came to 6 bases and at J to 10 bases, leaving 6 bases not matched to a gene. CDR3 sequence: CASRSSGSNEQFF. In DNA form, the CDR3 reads TGTGCCAGTAGGTCTAGCGGGAGTAACGAGCAGTTCTTC.

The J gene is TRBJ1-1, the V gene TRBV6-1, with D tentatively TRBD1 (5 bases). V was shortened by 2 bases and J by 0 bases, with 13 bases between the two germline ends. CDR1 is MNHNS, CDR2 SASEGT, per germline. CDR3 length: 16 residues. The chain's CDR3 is CASSELWGSMNTEAFF. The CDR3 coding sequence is TGTGCCAGCAGTGAACTTTGGGGGAGTATGAACACTGAAGCTTTCTTT.

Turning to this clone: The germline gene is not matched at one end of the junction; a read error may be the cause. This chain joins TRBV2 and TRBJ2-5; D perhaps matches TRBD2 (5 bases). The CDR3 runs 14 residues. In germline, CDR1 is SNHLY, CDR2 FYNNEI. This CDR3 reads CASTEGLLWETQYF. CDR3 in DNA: TGTGCCAGCACTGAGGGCCTACTGTGGGAGACTCAGTACTTC.

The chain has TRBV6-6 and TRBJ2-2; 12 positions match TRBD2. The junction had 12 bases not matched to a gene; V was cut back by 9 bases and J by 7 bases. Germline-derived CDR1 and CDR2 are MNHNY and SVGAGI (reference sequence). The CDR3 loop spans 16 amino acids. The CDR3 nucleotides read TGTGCCAGTGTCGCGTCGACTAGCGGGGGAGGCGGGGAGCTGTTTTTT. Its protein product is CASVASTSGGGGELFF.

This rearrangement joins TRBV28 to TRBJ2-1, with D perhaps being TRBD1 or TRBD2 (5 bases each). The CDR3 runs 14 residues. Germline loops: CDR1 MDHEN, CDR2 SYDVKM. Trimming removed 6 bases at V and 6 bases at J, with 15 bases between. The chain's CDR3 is CASSSRDRSNEQFF. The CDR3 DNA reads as TGTGCCAGCAGCTCCCGGGACCGAAGCAATGAGCAGTTCTTC.